Below are 15 T cell receptor beta chains sequenced from a single sample in a study of vaccination effects on CD4 cells after COVID-19. Between days 10 and 11 of culture, CD4+ T cells were separated out. The method was immunoSEQ multiplex PCR; TCRdb's version includes in-frame clones alone and lacks a portion of them. The repertoire includes more than 45,000 clones, about 74% of them detected once, and approximately 2.8% sits in the top ten. Which antigens these TCRs recognize remains unknown. Sample: CD4+ T cells from PBMCs cultured without peptide, taken before COVID-19 vaccination. These receptors were taken from a human donor who received a COVID-19 vaccine.

The J gene is TRBJ2-5, the V gene TRBV9, with 7 positions matching TRBD2. The V gene end was trimmed by 1 base and the J gene end by 0 bases; junction bases not matched to a gene: 3. CDR1 is SGDLS, CDR2 YYNGEE, per germline. This CDR3 has 15 amino acids. The CDR3 DNA sequence: TGTGCCAGCAGCGTACTTGGGGGGGACCAAGAGACCCAGTACTTC. Its translation is CASSVLGGDQETQYF. Combining the CDR3 with reference TRBV9 and TRBJ2-5 gives the whole variable domain DSGVTQTPKHLITATGQRVTLRCSPRSGDLSVYWYQQSLDQGLQFLIQYYNGEERAKGNILERFSAQQFPDLHSELNLSSLELGDSALYFCASSVLGGDQETQYFGPGTRLLVL.

The chain has TRBV28 and TRBJ1-4; D unclear. The V gene's germline CDR1 is MDHEN and CDR2 SYDVKM. Trimming left V 4 bases short and J 5 bases short, with 17 bases between. This CDR3 has 16 residues. The CDR3 nucleotides read TGTGCCAGCAGTTCCCCGACCGAGATGAAAAATGAAAAACTGTTTTTT. Encoded protein: CASSSPTEMKNEKLFF.

The chain has TRBV19 and TRBJ2-3, with 7 bases identical to TRBD2. J was trimmed by 0 bases and V by 5 bases; bases with no gene match: 5. The CDR3 consists of 15 residues. The V gene's germline CDR1 is LNHDA and CDR2 SQIVND (reference sequence). Written as DNA, the CDR3 is TGTGCCAGTAGTGCGGGGGATGCTAGCACAGATACGCAGTATTTT. Translation: CASSAGDASTDTQYF.

V usage is TRBV27 and J usage is TRBJ2-1; 10 bases fit TRBD2. Germline CDR1 MNHEY, CDR2 SMNVEV (reference sequence). The CDR3 consists of 15 residues. After removal of 6 bases from V and 4 bases from J, the junction contained 6 bases not matched to a gene. DNA of the CDR3: TGTGCCAGCAGAATCACTAGCGGGGCTTACAATGAGCAGTTCTTC. Translation: CASRITSGAYNEQFF.

The chain uses TRBV12-3 or TRBV12-4 and TRBJ1-5; D is uncertain. V lost 3 bases and J 5 bases, leaving 8 bases between the germline ends. This CDR3 has 13 amino acids. In DNA, the CDR3 is TGTGCCAGCAGTTTGAGGGAGGATCAGCCCCAGCATTTT. It encodes CASSLREDQPQHF.

The chain has TRBV12-5 and TRBJ1-1; a possible D gene is TRBD1 (6 bases). Germline V lookup: CDR1 LGHNT, CDR2 FRNRAP. The CDR3 covers 16 residues. V dropped 2 bases and J dropped 6 bases, with 19 bases sitting between them. The CDR3 region is CASGLLKGVGDPEAFF. CDR3 bases: TGTGCTAGTGGTTTGCTAAAGGGGGTTGGGGACCCTGAAGCTTTCTTT.

V gene TRBV4-1 combines with J gene TRBJ2-2; D is unresolved. V lost 1 base, J lost 7 bases, and 10 bases lay in between. Germline V gives CDR1 MGHRA, CDR2 YSYEKL. The CDR3 extends over 14 amino acids. The DNA of the CDR3 is TGCGCCAGCAGCCAAGTTTTAGAAGTCGGGGAGCTGTTTTTT. It encodes CASSQVLEVGELFF.

V is TRBV5-5 and J is TRBJ1-1; 9 nucleotides match TRBD1. Germline-derived CDR1 and CDR2 are SGHKS and YYEKEE (reference sequence). The CDR3 is 17 amino acids. The trim removed 4 bases at V and 1 base at J, leaving 11 bases unmatched. The CDR3 coding sequence is TGTGCCAGCAGCCGACCGCCGGGACAGGGAGGGAACACTGAAGCTTTCTTT. Translated, it gives CASSRPPGQGGNTEAFF.

The chain couples TRBV2 to TRBJ2-7; D is undetermined. This CDR3 comprises 11 residues. V dropped 4 bases and J dropped 4 bases, with 5 bases sitting between them. The germline V gene has CDR1 SNHLY and CDR2 FYNNEI. CDR3 region: CASSALYEQYV. CDR3 sequence (DNA): TGTGCCAGCAGTGCCCTGTACGAGCAGTACGTC.

This clone turned up a few times. The chain carries TRBV7-2 and TRBJ2-7; D possibly corresponds to TRBD1 (5 bases). V lost 5 bases, J lost 5 bases, and 16 bases lay in between. This CDR3 is built from 14 residues. Germline values: CDR1 SGHTA, CDR2 FQGNSA. The CDR3 coding sequence is TGTGCCAGCAGCCCCCACATGGGGCTTCACGAGCAGTACGTC. Translation: CASSPHMGLHEQYV.

The chain recombines TRBV18 with TRBJ1-6, with D possibly being TRBD1 (6 bases). The ends were cut back, 6 bases at V and 10 bases at J, with 22 bases in the middle. In germline, CDR1 is KGHSH, CDR2 LQKENI. The CDR3 runs 16 residues. The CDR3 sequence: CASSSGRGESGSPLHF. DNA for the CDR3: TGTGCCAGCTCCTCAGGCAGGGGAGAGTCGGGATCACCCCTCCACTTT.

The chain has TRBV18 and TRBJ1-5; 7 nucleotides line up with TRBD1. The V and J ends lost 4 bases and 3 bases, in that order; junction bases with no gene match: 9. CDR1 is KGHSH, CDR2 LQKENI, per germline. The CDR3 is made up of 16 amino acids. CDR3 protein: CASSLSIGGLNQPQHF. The CDR3 DNA reads TGTGCCAGCTCACTCTCAATAGGGGGCCTCAATCAGCCCCAGCATTTT. The full variable domain, its missing parts supplied by reference TRBV18 and TRBJ1-5, is NAGVMQNPRHLVRRRGQEARLRCSPMKGHSHVYWYRQLPEEGLKFMVYLQKENIIDESGMPKERFSAEFPKEGPSILRIQQVVRGDSAAYFCASSLSIGGLNQPQHFGDGTRLSIL.

This chain links TRBV11-3 with TRBJ2-2; D might be TRBD1 (6 bases). The ends were cut back, 2 bases at V and 4 bases at J, with 11 bases in the middle. The CDR3 runs 15 residues. CDR1 and CDR2 (germline): SGHNT, YENEEA. The CDR3 region has the DNA TGTGCCAGCAGCTTAAGCAGGGGTAGCACCGGGGAGCTGTTTTTT. Amino acid sequence: CASSLSRGSTGELFF.

The chain uses TRBV20-1 and TRBJ2-7; TRBD2 agrees at 9 bases. The CDR3 sequence is 10 residues long. In germline, CDR1 is DFQATT, CDR2 SNEGSKA (reference sequence). In DNA form, the CDR3 reads TGCAGTGCGGCAAGCGGGGGGTTCGGCGTC. Residues: CSAASGGFGV.

This clone was seen only a few times. The chain is built from TRBV10-3 and TRBJ1-5; TRBD1 aligns across 7 bases. The CDR3 contains 13 residues. Germline CDR1 and CDR2: ENHRY and SYGVKD. V was pared by 9 bases and J by 4 bases, with 6 bases of the junction left unmatched. The CDR3 coding sequence is TGTGCCATGAGAGACAGGGAGAATCAGCCCCAGCATTTT. Protein: CAMRDRENQPQHF.